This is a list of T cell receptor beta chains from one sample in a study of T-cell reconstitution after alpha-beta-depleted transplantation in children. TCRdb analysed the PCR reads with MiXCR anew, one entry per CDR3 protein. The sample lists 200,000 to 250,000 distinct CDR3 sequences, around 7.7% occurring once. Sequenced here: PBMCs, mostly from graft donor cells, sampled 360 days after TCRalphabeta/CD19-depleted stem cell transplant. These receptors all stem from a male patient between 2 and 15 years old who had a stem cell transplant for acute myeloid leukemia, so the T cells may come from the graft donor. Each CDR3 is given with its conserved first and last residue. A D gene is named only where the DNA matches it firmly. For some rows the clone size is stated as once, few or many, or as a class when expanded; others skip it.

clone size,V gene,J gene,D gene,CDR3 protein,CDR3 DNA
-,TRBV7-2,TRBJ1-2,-,CASSYLQQGSRYTF,TGTGCCAGCAGCTACTTACAACAGGGTAGTCGCTACACCTTC
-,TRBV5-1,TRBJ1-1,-,CASSWDRARPQAF,TGCGCCAGCAGTTGGGATCGGGCCAGGCCCCAGGCCTTC
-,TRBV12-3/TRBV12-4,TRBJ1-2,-,CASSSPAANYGYTF,TGTGCCAGCAGTTCCCCAGCCGCTAACTATGGCTACACCTTC
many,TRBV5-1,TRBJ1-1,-,CASSPRVRQLNTEAFF,TGCGCCAGCAGTCCCCGGGTGAGGCAGCTGAACACTGAAGCTTTCTTT
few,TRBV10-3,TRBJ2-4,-,CAIRQVSGNIQYF,TGTGCCATCCGACAGGTGTCGGGAAACATTCAGTACTTC
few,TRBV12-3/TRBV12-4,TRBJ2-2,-,CASSFPRGPANTGELFF,TGTGCCAGCAGTTTTCCTCGCGGCCCAGCGAACACCGGGGAGCTGTTTTTT
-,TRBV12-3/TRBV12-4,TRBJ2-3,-,CASRRSGTDTQYF,TGTGCCAGCAGACGGAGCGGCACAGATACGCAGTATTTT
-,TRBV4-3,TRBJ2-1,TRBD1,CASRRQGDNEQFF,TGCGCCAGCCGCAGACAGGGCGACAATGAGCAGTTCTTC
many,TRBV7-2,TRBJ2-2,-,CASSLQRDTGELFF,TGTGCCAGCAGCTTGCAGCGAGACACCGGGGAGCTGTTTTTT
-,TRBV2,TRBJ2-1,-,CASIQWDEQFF,TGTGCCAGCATCCAATGGGATGAGCAGTTCTTC
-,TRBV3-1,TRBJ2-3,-,CTFSGVGGTQYF,TGTACCTTCTCGGGGGTGGGGGGTACGCAGTATTTT
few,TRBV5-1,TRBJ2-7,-,CASSLRARNLEAYEQYF,TGCGCCAGCAGCTTGAGGGCGAGGAACCTAGAGGCCTACGAGCAGTACTTC
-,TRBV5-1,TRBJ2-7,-,CASSFLTGTASSYEQYF,TGCGCCAGCAGCTTCCTTACCGGGACGGCGAGCTCCTACGAGCAGTACTTC
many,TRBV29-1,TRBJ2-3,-,CSVEEGTDTQYF,TGCAGCGTTGAAGAGGGCACAGATACGCAGTATTTT
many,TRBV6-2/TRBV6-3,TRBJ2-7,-,CASKGNRVPYEQYF,TGTGCCAGCAAAGGTAACAGGGTCCCCTACGAGCAGTACTTC
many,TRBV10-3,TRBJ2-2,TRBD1,CAISPTGAQNTGELFF,TGTGCCATCAGTCCGACAGGGGCGCAGAACACCGGGGAGCTGTTTTTT
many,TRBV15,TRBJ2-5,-,CATSRDWGAQETQYF,TGTGCCACCAGCAGAGATTGGGGGGCTCAAGAGACCCAGTACTTC
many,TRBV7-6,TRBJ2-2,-,CASSLMQGGLAGELFF,TGTGCCAGCAGCTTAATGCAGGGGGGTTTGGCCGGGGAGCTGTTTTTT
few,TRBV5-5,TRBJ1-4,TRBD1,CASSLASTGKGEKLFF,TGTGCCAGCAGCTTGGCGTCGACAGGGAAAGGTGAAAAACTGTTTTTT
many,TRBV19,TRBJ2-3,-,CASGSQGLPTDTQYF,TGTGCCAGTGGTAGCCAGGGGTTGCCCACAGATACGCAGTATTTT
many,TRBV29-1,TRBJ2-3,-,CSVEMGSTDTQYF,TGCAGCGTTGAGATGGGCAGCACAGATACGCAGTATTTT
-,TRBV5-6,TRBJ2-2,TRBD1,CASRAGTGGTGELFF,TGTGCCAGCAGGGCCGGGACAGGAGGCACCGGGGAGCTGTTTTTT
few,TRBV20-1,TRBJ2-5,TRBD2,CSAHGLGQETQYF,TGCAGTGCTCATGGACTAGGCCAAGAGACCCAGTACTTC
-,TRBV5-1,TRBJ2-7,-,CASSAGMGANDEQYF,TGCGCCAGCAGCGCCGGCATGGGGGCTAACGACGAGCAGTACTTC
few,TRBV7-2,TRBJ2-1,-,CASSLASGRNEQFF,TGTGCCAGCAGCTTAGCCTCAGGGAGGAATGAGCAGTTCTTC
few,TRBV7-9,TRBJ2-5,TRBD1,CASSFTGTGRAGQYF,TGTGCCAGCAGTTTCACCGGGACAGGGAGAGCCGGCCAGTACTTC
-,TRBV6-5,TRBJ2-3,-,CASSYSMDSTDTQYF,TGTGCCAGCAGTTACTCGATGGACAGCACAGATACGCAGTATTTT
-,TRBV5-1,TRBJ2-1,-,CASSWTYSSYNEQFF,TGCGCCAGCAGCTGGACGTATAGCTCCTACAATGAGCAGTTCTTC
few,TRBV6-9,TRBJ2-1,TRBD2,CASSYSTSGREYNEQFF,TGTGCCAGCAGTTATTCGACTAGCGGGAGGGAGTACAATGAGCAGTTCTTC
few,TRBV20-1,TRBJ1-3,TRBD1,CSAARTGTGNTIYF,TGCAGTGCTGCCCGGACAGGGACTGGAAACACCATATATTTT
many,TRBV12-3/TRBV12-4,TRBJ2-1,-,CASSFLVNEQFF,TGTGCCAGCAGTTTCCTCGTCAATGAGCAGTTCTTC
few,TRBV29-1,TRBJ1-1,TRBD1,CSGGQAVNTEAFF,TGCAGCGGGGGACAGGCCGTGAACACTGAAGCTTTCTTT
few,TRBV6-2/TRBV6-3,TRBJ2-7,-,CASSYSPGSYEQYF,TGTGCCAGCAGTTACTCCCCCGGCTCCTACGAGCAGTACTTC
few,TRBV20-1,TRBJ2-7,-,CSARDGRVYEQYF,TGCAGTGCTAGAGATGGCAGGGTGTACGAGCAGTACTTC
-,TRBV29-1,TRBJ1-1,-,CSAEDSQLNTEAFF,TGCAGCGCCGAGGACAGCCAATTGAACACTGAAGCTTTCTTT
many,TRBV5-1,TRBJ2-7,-,CASSLQALSYEQYF,TGCGCCAGCAGCCTCCAGGCTCTCTCCTACGAGCAGTACTTC
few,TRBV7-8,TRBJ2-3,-,CASSLAGNPWNTQYF,TGTGCCAGCAGCTTAGCGGGGAACCCTTGGAATACGCAGTATTTT
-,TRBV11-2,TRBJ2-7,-,CASSLKGGSYEQYF,TGTGCCAGCAGCTTAAAAGGGGGCTCCTACGAGCAGTACTTC
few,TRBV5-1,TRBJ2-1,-,CASSLSQVPDEQFF,TGCGCCAGCAGCTTGAGTCAGGTCCCGGATGAGCAGTTCTTC
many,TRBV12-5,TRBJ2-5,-,CASGLPWGLETQYF,TGTGCTAGTGGTCTCCCGTGGGGCTTGGAGACCCAGTACTTC
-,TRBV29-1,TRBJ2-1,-,CSVRTASKPYNEQFF,TGCAGCGTCCGGACGGCTTCCAAACCTTACAATGAGCAGTTCTTC
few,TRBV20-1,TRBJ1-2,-,CSARDGVRGFYGYTF,TGCAGTGCTAGAGATGGGGTCCGGGGCTTCTATGGCTACACCTTC
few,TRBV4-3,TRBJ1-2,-,CASSVSTARRPRYGYTF,TGCGCCAGCAGCGTGTCGACAGCCCGGCGGCCCCGCTATGGCTACACCTTC
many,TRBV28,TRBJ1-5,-,CASSFETTFSNQPQHF,TGTGCCAGCAGTTTTGAAACGACTTTTAGCAATCAGCCCCAGCATTTT
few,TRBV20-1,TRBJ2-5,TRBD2,CSATLAGGLETQYF,TGCAGTGCTACCTTAGCGGGGGGCCTTGAGACCCAGTACTTC
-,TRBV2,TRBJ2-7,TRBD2,CASSRTSGRASEQYF,TGTGCCAGCAGTCGGACTAGCGGGAGGGCCTCCGAGCAGTACTTC
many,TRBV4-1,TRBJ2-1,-,CASSQDPTAWGYNEQFF,TGCGCCAGCAGCCAAGATCCGACAGCATGGGGCTACAATGAGCAGTTCTTC
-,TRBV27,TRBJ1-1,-,CASSPSWGPMNTEAFF,TGTGCCAGCAGTCCCTCGTGGGGCCCCATGAACACTGAAGCTTTCTTT
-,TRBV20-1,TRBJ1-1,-,CSASRAGWGTEAFF,TGCAGTGCTAGTAGGGCAGGCTGGGGCACTGAAGCTTTCTTT
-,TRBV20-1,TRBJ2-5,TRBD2,CSASWLAGGGFGETQYF,TGCAGTGCTAGTTGGCTAGCGGGAGGGGGTTTTGGGGAGACCCAGTACTTC
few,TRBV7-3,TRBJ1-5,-,CASSLEGRRFNQPQHF,TGTGCCAGCAGCTTAGAGGGCAGGCGTTTCAATCAGCCCCAGCATTTT
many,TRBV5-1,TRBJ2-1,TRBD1,CASSLTGGPYNEQFF,TGCGCCAGCAGCTTGACAGGGGGCCCCTACAATGAGCAGTTCTTC
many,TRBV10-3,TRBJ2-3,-,CAIRGGTGITDTQYF,TGTGCCATCAGGGGAGGGACAGGAATCACAGATACGCAGTATTTT
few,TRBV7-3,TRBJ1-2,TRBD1,CASSPATGNYGYTF,TGTGCCAGCAGCCCGGCGACAGGGAACTATGGCTACACCTTC
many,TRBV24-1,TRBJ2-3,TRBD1,CATSDPGTGTDTQYF,TGTGCCACCAGTGATCCCGGGACAGGGACAGATACGCAGTATTTT
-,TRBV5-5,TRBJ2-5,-,CASNPPGRETQYF,TGTGCCAGCAACCCCCCGGGAAGGGAGACCCAGTACTTC
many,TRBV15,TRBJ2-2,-,CATGDGELFF,TGTGCCACCGGGGACGGGGAGCTGTTTTTT
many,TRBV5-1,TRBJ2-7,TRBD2,CASTEGLAGGYEQYF,TGCGCCAGCACGGAGGGACTAGCGGGAGGCTACGAGCAGTACTTC
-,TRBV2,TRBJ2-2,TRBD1,CASRTGGTGELFF,TGTGCCAGCAGGACAGGGGGCACCGGGGAGCTGTTTTTT